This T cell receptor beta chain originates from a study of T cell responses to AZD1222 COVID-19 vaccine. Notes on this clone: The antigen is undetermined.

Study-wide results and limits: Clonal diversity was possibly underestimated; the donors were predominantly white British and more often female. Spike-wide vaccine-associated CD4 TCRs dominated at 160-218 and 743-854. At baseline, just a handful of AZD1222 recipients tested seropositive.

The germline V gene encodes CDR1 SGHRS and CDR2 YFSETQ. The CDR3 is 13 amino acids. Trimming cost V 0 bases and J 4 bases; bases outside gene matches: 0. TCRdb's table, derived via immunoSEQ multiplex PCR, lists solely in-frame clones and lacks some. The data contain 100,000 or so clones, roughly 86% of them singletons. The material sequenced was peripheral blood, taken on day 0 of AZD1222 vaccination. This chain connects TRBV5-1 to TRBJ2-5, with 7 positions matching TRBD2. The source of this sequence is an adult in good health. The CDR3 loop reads CASSLAGGETQYF. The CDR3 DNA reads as TGCGCCAGCAGCTTGGCGGGGGGAGAGACCCAGTACTTC.